The 6 T cell receptor beta chains presented below share a single source sample, sequenced in a study of blood T cell repertoires in COVID-19. Clones were sequenced by immunoSEQ multiplex PCR, and TCRdb holds only the in-frame ones, with some missing. The sample consists of around 160,000 clones, around four fifths of them appearing once. Sequencing was performed on peripheral blood. Source of these receptors: a human donor in a cohort sampled during active COVID-19.

The rearrangement links TRBV19 to TRBJ1-1; the match to TRBD1 covers 7 bases. The CDR3 length is 15 residues. Germline assignment: CDR1 LNHDA and CDR2 SQIVND (reference sequence). V was pared by 5 bases and J by 0 bases, with 6 bases of the junction left unmatched. Here the CDR3 reads CASSPTTGLNTEAFF. The CDR3 DNA is TGTGCCAGTAGTCCAACGACAGGGTTGAACACTGAAGCTTTCTTT.

V gene TRBV19 combines with J gene TRBJ2-1; 8 nucleotides align to TRBD2. CDR1 is LNHDA, CDR2 SQIVND, per germline (reference sequence). The CDR3 runs 17 residues. J lost 12 bases, V lost 4 bases, and 20 bases had no gene match. The chain's CDR3 is CASSRSPLAGIPSMQFF. CDR3 nucleotides: TGTGCCAGTAGTAGATCCCCTCTAGCGGGCATACCCTCGATGCAGTTCTTC.

The chain combines TRBV19 with TRBJ1-4; 7 bases match TRBD1. V shed 5 bases, J shed 4 bases, and the junction held 7 bases outside the gene matches. Germline V lookup: CDR1 LNHDA, CDR2 SQIVND (reference sequence). The CDR3 spans 15 residues. The CDR3 sequence is CASSPEGQSNEKLFF. The CDR3 bases are TGTGCCAGTAGTCCGGAGGGACAGAGTAATGAAAAACTGTTTTTT.

This chain links TRBV4-1 with TRBJ1-3; 11 bases match TRBD1. The germline V gene encodes CDR1 MGHRA and CDR2 YSYEKL. The CDR3 loop spans 16 amino acids. V shed 0 bases and J 4 bases; nucleotides not matched to a gene: 2. CDR3 nucleotide sequence: TGCGCCAGCAGCCAAGATTGGACAGGGGGCGGAAACACCATATATTTT. Its protein product is CASSQDWTGGGNTIYF.

CDR3 coding DNA: TGTGCCAGCAGTGCAGCGGGGCCCGGCACCGGGGAGCTGTTTTTT. Amino acid sequence: CASSAAGPGTGELFF. The gene calls are TRBV6-1 and TRBJ2-2, with 7 bases identical to TRBD2. CDR3 size: 15 residues. Germline trimming cut 4 bases from V and 4 bases from J; bases unmatched to any gene: 6. Germline V lookup: CDR1 MNHNS, CDR2 SASEGT.

V is TRBV7-2 and J is TRBJ2-6, with a possible D match to TRBD2 (5 bases). V was shortened by 1 base and J by 0 bases, with 10 bases between the two germline ends. The CDR3 totals 17 residues. Germline V gene lookup returns CDR1 SGHTA and CDR2 FQGNSA. This CDR3 is CASSLVDLSSGANVLTF. CDR3 DNA: TGTGCCAGCAGCTTAGTGGACTTAAGCTCTGGGGCCAACGTCCTGACTTTC. The full variable domain, in which reference TRBV7-2 and TRBJ2-6 provide the parts outside the CDR3, is GAGVSQSPSNKVTEKGKDVELRCDPISGHTALYWYRQSLGQGLEFLIYFQGNSAPDKSGLPSDRFSAERTGGSVSTLTIQRTQQEDSAVYLCASSLVDLSSGANVLTFGAGSRLTVL.